These 27 T cell receptor beta chains were all obtained from the same sample, sequenced in a study of response to subunit inactivated influenza vaccine (dated by TCRdb to the late 2010s). The method was RT-PCR. Sequencing was performed on an Illumina HiSeq 2500. TCRdb reanalyzed the raw reads on its own, using fastp at Q25 for trimming and MiXCR for clone calling, and kept in-frame beta chains. Rows merge per CDR3 protein into single entries with the most common DNA and genes. The sample records around 520,000 distinct CDR3 sequences, 25% of which are singletons. The top ten hold 1.5% to 2% of the sample. The sample consisted of CD4+ T cells sorted from PBMCs, taken 4 to 6 days after vaccination. These receptors were obtained from a man in his fifties who received an inactivated influenza vaccine. Donor details come from another sample of the same person, matched by shared clones.

This clonotype was seen more than once but under ten times. The chain couples TRBV29-1 to TRBJ2-3; TRBD2 matches at 10 bases. The CDR3 has 16 residues. V trimming: 2 bases; J trimming: 1 base; junction bases outside the gene matches: 6. Germline CDR1 reads SQVTM; CDR2 reads ANQGSEA. The CDR3: CSVEPAGGLGTDTQYF. As DNA, the CDR3 is TGCAGCGTTGAACCAGCGGGAGGGCTTGGCACAGATACGCAGTATTTT.

This clonotype was seen more than once but under ten times. The chain combines TRBV27 with TRBJ2-5; 8 bases align to TRBD1. V lost 8 bases, J lost 1 base, and 9 bases stayed unmatched. The CDR3 spans 15 residues. Germline CDR1 reads MNHEY; CDR2 reads SMNVEV (reference sequence). For the CDR3, the DNA is TGTGCCAGCCGCCGGACAGGGAAGGGCCAAGAGACCCAGTACTTC. Protein sequence: CASRRTGKGQETQYF.

V is TRBV20-1 and J is TRBJ2-6; no firm D call. The CDR3 contains 15 residues. Germline CDR1 is DFQATT and CDR2 is SNEGSKA (reference sequence). V lost 2 bases, J lost 0 bases, and 8 bases lay in between. In DNA form, the CDR3 reads TGCAGTGCTAGACGTCCGGACTCTGGGGCCAACGTCCTGACTTTC. Its translation is CSARRPDSGANVLTF.

V is TRBV4-2 and J is TRBJ1-4, with D unresolved. This CDR3 comprises 17 residues. Trimming left V 4 bases short and J 0 bases short, with 15 bases between. Germline V lookup: CDR1 LGHNA, CDR2 YNFKEQ. CDR3 sequence reads: CASSRDLLTATNEKLFF. CDR3 bases: TGTGCCAGCAGCCGCGACCTCCTTACTGCAACTAATGAAAAACTGTTTTTT.

J is TRBJ2-1 and V is TRBV7-8, with D possibly matching TRBD2 (5 bases). The V end lost 1 base, the J end lost 10 bases, and 8 bases lay between the germline ends. From germline, CDR1 is SGHVS and CDR2 FQNEAQ. CDR3 length: 12 amino acids. The CDR3 bases are TGTGCCAGCAGCTTAGTCCCGGGGGAGCAGTTCTTC. Amino acids: CASSLVPGEQFF.

This clonotype was counted a few times. The genes are TRBV5-6 and TRBJ1-1; maybe TRBD1 (5 bases). V was shortened by 6 bases and J by 5 bases, with 17 bases between the two germline ends. Germline V gene lookup returns CDR1 SGHDT and CDR2 YYEEEE. CDR3 length equals 14 residues. This CDR3 is CASNWGAEWTEAFF. The DNA of the CDR3 is TGTGCCAGCAACTGGGGCGCCGAGTGGACTGAAGCTTTCTTT.

The CDR3 loop reads CASSFLAVDTQYF. The CDR3 coding sequence is TGTGCCAGCAGCTTCCTCGCGGTAGATACGCAGTATTTT. The chain employs TRBV7-9 and TRBJ2-3; D is unclear. This CDR3 spans 13 amino acids. Trimming left V 3 bases short and J 5 bases short, with 9 bases between. Germline CDR1 reads SEHNR; CDR2 reads FQNEAQ (reference sequence).

This chain joins TRBV4-1 and TRBJ2-2; D might be TRBD1 (5 bases). The CDR3 has 17 amino acids. V was trimmed by 5 bases and J by 0 bases, leaving 16 bases between them. The germline gives CDR1 MGHRA, CDR2 YSYEKL. The CDR3 DNA follows: TGCGCCAGCAGCGATCCCCCGAGACAGCCGAACACCGGGGAGCTGTTTTTT. Protein: CASSDPPRQPNTGELFF.

The rearrangement joins TRBV23-1 to TRBJ2-1, with 14 nucleotides matching TRBD2. TRBV23-1 is noted as an ORF with a role that remains uncertain. The trim removed 6 bases at V and 7 bases at J, leaving 26 bases unmatched. There are 22 residues in the CDR3. The CDR3 nucleotides are TGCGCCAGCAGACAAATGAAATCCCCCGGGACTAGCGGGAGTGAGGTTGGGAATGAGCAGTTCTTC. Protein: CASRQMKSPGTSGSEVGNEQFF.

The table lists this clonotype with a few counts. CDR3 sequence reads: CASSYDIFYEQYF. The CDR3 nucleotides read TGTGCCAGCAGTTACGACATATTCTACGAGCAGTACTTC. The J gene is TRBJ2-7, the V gene TRBV6-2 or TRBV6-3; D is unresolved. Trimming stripped 2 bases from V and 3 bases from J, with 8 bases between. In germline, CDR1 is MNHEY, CDR2 SVGEGT. This CDR3 has 13 amino acids.

This clonotype has more than one count but fewer than ten. The J gene is TRBJ2-7, the V gene TRBV12-3 or TRBV12-4; 7 bases agree with TRBD1. The CDR3 is made up of 15 amino acids. The V and J ends lost 2 bases and 2 bases, in that order; junction bases with no gene match: 6. CDR3 residues: CASSLIGTDPYEQYF. The CDR3 DNA sequence: TGTGCCAGCAGTTTAATCGGGACAGACCCCTACGAGCAGTACTTC.

The gene calls are TRBV20-1 and TRBJ2-1, with D tentatively TRBD1 or TRBD2 (5 bases each). From germline, CDR1 is DFQATT and CDR2 SNEGSKA (reference sequence). CDR3 length: 14 amino acids. Trimming took 1 base from V and 9 from J, leaving 16 bases between them. This CDR3 reads CSARGQGWDLEQFF. The CDR3, as DNA: TGCAGTGCTAGAGGTCAGGGTTGGGACCTTGAGCAGTTCTTC.

V is TRBV27 and J is TRBJ2-2; no clear D. CDR3 length: 15 amino acids. V gave up 3 bases and J gave up 2 bases, with 10 bases separating them. CDR1 and CDR2 from the germline V gene are MNHEY and SMNVEV (reference sequence). The CDR3 DNA reads as TGTGCCAGCAGTTTCTTGGGTGCAAACACCGGGGAGCTGTTTTTT. Its translation is CASSFLGANTGELFF.

Details on this clonotype: The germline gene is not matched at one end of the junction; a read error may be the cause. The chain is built from TRBV6-5 and TRBJ2-3; the D is unclear. This CDR3 is 17 amino acids long. CDR1 is MNHEY and CDR2 is SVGAGI in the germline V gene. For the CDR3, the DNA is TGTGCCAGCAGTTACACGCCAATCGGTGTGGGTACAGATACGCAGAATTTT. This translates into CASSYTPIGVGTDTQNF.

This sequence joins TRBV7-2 and TRBJ2-7; 10 bases line up with TRBD1. J was trimmed by 2 bases and V by 9 bases; bases with no gene match: 7. CDR3 length: 14 amino acids. CDR1 SGHTA and CDR2 FQGNSA come from the germline V gene. CDR3 protein: CASTWTGGPYEQYF. Written as DNA, the CDR3 is TGTGCCAGTACATGGACAGGGGGACCCTACGAGCAGTACTTC. Based on the CDR3 plus reference TRBV7-2 and TRBJ2-7, the full variable domain is GAGVSQSPSNKVTEKGKDVELRCDPISGHTALYWYRQSLGQGLEFLIYFQGNSAPDKSGLPSDRFSAERTGGSVSTLTIQRTQQEDSAVYLCASTWTGGPYEQYFGPGTRLTVT.

The chain employs TRBV7-2 and TRBJ2-2, with no clear D. Germline CDR1 reads SGHTA; CDR2 reads FQGNSA. The CDR3 loop spans 14 amino acids. The ends were cut back, 5 bases at V and 5 bases at J, with 12 bases in the middle. The chain's CDR3 is CASSRLLNTGELFF. The CDR3 nucleotides read TGTGCCAGCAGCCGACTCCTTAATACCGGGGAGCTGTTTTTT.

The V call is TRBV11-1, the J call TRBJ2-2, with D hard to call. The CDR3 contains 13 residues. Germline CDR1 and CDR2: SGHAT and FQDESV (reference sequence). Deletions cut 4 bases from V and 4 bases from J, with 7 bases between. The CDR3 sequence is CASSSDLTGELFF. The CDR3 nucleotides are TGTGCCAGCAGCTCAGACCTCACCGGGGAGCTGTTTTTT.

About this clonotype itself: This may be a read error, as it is one base from a much larger clone. J is TRBJ2-1 and V is TRBV4-1; D may be TRBD1 or TRBD2 (5 bases each). Trimming left V 0 bases short and J 8 bases short, with 8 bases between. Per germline, CDR1 MGHRA and CDR2 YSYEKL. This CDR3 has 13 residues. CDR3 DNA sequence: TGCGCCAGCAGCCAAGATGGGGGACATGAGCAGTTCTTC. Residues: CASSQDGGHEQFF.

This chain links TRBV24-1 with TRBJ2-3, with 9 bases lining up with TRBD2. Per germline, CDR1 KGHDR and CDR2 SFDVKD. With 1 base clipped from V and 6 bases from J, the junction kept 7 bases outside the gene matches. The CDR3 consists of 16 residues. The DNA for the CDR3 is TGTGCCACCAGTGATTTACCAGCGGGAGGTTCTGATACGCAGTATTTT. Translating gives CATSDLPAGGSDTQYF.

This clonotype has more than one count but fewer than ten. V usage is TRBV12-3 or TRBV12-4 and J usage is TRBJ2-7; 7 bases map to TRBD2. CDR3 length equals 14 residues. V lost 1 base, J lost 5 bases, and 5 bases stayed unmatched. CDR3: CASSLGGRLDEQYF. CDR3 nucleotide sequence: TGTGCCAGCAGTTTAGGCGGGAGACTTGACGAGCAGTACTTC.

In this sample, this clonotype turned up a few times. This chain connects TRBV29-1 to TRBJ1-2, with TRBD1 matching 10 bases. V lost 5 bases to trimming and J lost 10 bases; unmatched junction nucleotides: 7. Germline CDR1 reads SQVTM; CDR2 reads ANQGSEA. The CDR3 is 12 residues long. CDR3 coding DNA: TGCAGCGTTCGACAGGGGGCGACCGACTACACCTTC. It translates to CSVRQGATDYTF.

This clonotype has a handful of counts. The rearrangement links TRBV6-4 to TRBJ2-1, with 11 bases fitting TRBD2. Germline CDR1 is MRHNA and CDR2 is SNTAGT. The CDR3 totals 20 residues. Trimming cost V 2 bases and J 1 base; bases outside gene matches: 13. The CDR3 nucleotides read TGTGCCAGCAGTGACAGTTGGTTAGCGGGAGGGCCGAGGTCCTACAATGAGCAGTTCTTC. Residues: CASSDSWLAGGPRSYNEQFF.

The chain employs TRBV7-9 and TRBJ1-6; 8 bases match TRBD1. From germline, CDR1 is SEHNR and CDR2 FQNEAQ (reference sequence). The CDR3 has 14 residues. The trim removed 5 bases at V and 9 bases at J, leaving 6 bases unmatched. Written as DNA, the CDR3 is TGTGCCAGCAGCAACGGACAGGGCACTTCACCCCTCCACTTT. Protein sequence: CASSNGQGTSPLHF.

Only a few counts were recorded for this clonotype. The chain has TRBV20-1 and TRBJ1-5; no definite D call. The CDR3 sequence is 15 residues long. The V and J ends lost 0 bases and 5 bases respectively, with 14 bases between them. Germline-derived CDR1 and CDR2 are DFQATT and SNEGSKA (reference sequence). In DNA, the CDR3 is TGCAGTGCTAGAGACGGCGGCACATTCGATCAGCCCCAGCATTTT. Translating gives CSARDGGTFDQPQHF.

This clonotype was seen more than once but under ten times. The chain couples TRBV10-3 to TRBJ2-7; 12 positions agree with TRBD2. CDR3 size: 20 residues. Germline V gene data show CDR1 as ENHRY and CDR2 as SYGVKD. V gave up 6 bases and J gave up 6 bases; unmatched junction bases: 24. CDR3 in amino acids: CAIRGTNRLAGGPGTGEQYF. The CDR3 DNA reads TGTGCCATCAGGGGTACTAATAGGCTAGCGGGAGGGCCAGGTACTGGCGAGCAGTACTTC.

Only a few counts were recorded for this clonotype. The chain couples TRBV7-2 to TRBJ2-7, with D perhaps TRBD2 (8 bases). Trimming took off 6 bases at V and 3 bases at J, with 18 bases between the two ends. The CDR3 is 15 residues long. The germline V gene has CDR1 SGHTA and CDR2 FQGNSA. The CDR3: CASRKAGDSLYEQYF. CDR3 coding DNA: TGTGCCAGCAGGAAAGCGGGGGACAGCCTCTACGAGCAGTACTTC.

The V call is TRBV4-3, the J call TRBJ2-3; D is uncertain. V was pared by 0 bases and J by 3 bases, with 13 bases between. The length of the CDR3 is 16 residues. CDR1 LGHNA and CDR2 YSLEER come from the germline V gene. The CDR3 reads CASSQELGLRTDTQYF. Written as DNA, the CDR3 is TGCGCCAGCAGCCAAGAGCTGGGTTTAAGAACAGATACGCAGTATTTT.